The 10 T cell receptor beta chains below were found in one sample sequenced in a study of OX40 agonist ivuxolimab in advanced cancers. Here immunoSEQ multiplex PCR was the method, and the copy in TCRdb shows in-frame clones only, minus some. The sample carries 20,000 to 25,000 clones, roughly three quarters recorded once. Material: CD4+ or CD8+ T cells sorted from blood, obtained in a trial of the OX40 agonist ivuxolimab. The receptors come from an adult with an advanced solid tumor such as melanoma, head and neck, liver or kidney cancer.

The rearrangement joins TRBV2 to TRBJ2-3, with D uncertain. Trimming removed 5 bases at V and 0 bases at J, with 12 bases between. Germline V gene data show CDR1 as SNHLY and CDR2 as FYNNEI. The CDR3 sequence is 15 residues long. CDR3 DNA sequence: TGTGCCAGCAGTCTTGAGAGCTTTAGCACAGATACGCAGTATTTT. It codes for CASSLESFSTDTQYF.

The rearrangement links TRBV19 to TRBJ2-1; 13 bases map to TRBD2. Germline values: CDR1 LNHDA, CDR2 SQIVND (reference sequence). J was trimmed by 4 bases and V by 5 bases; bases with no gene match: 11. This CDR3 is built from 18 residues. The chain's CDR3 is CASSDRHMTSGGYNEQFF. The DNA of the CDR3 is TGTGCCAGTAGTGATCGCCATATGACTAGCGGGGGGTACAATGAGCAGTTCTTC.

The rearrangement uses TRBV7-2 and TRBJ1-2; D perhaps matches TRBD1 (6 bases). Germline loops: CDR1 SGHTA, CDR2 FQGNSA. This CDR3 is built from 12 residues. The V and J ends lost 0 bases and 10 bases respectively, with 9 bases between them. CDR3 region: CASSLARGDYTF. The CDR3 region has the DNA TGTGCCAGCAGCTTAGCCAGGGGCGACTACACCTTC.

The chain joins TRBV5-1 to TRBJ2-7; D remains ambiguous. Germline assignment: CDR1 SGHRS and CDR2 YFSETQ. The V gene lost 1 base and the J gene lost 4 bases, with 15 bases spanning the gap. The CDR3 is made up of 15 amino acids. The CDR3 region has the DNA TGCGCCAGCAGCTTGTTTGAACTCGCTGGGTACGAGCAGTACTTC. This sequence encodes CASSLFELAGYEQYF.

V and J are TRBV11-2 and TRBJ2-1; TRBD2 aligns across 9 bases. The CDR3 runs to 15 residues. The germline gives CDR1 SGHAT, CDR2 FQNNGV. The trim removed 5 bases at V and 6 bases at J, leaving 8 bases unmatched. CDR3 sequence reads: CASSLGTSRRNEQFF. CDR3 nucleotide sequence: TGTGCCAGCAGCCTCGGGACTAGCCGACGCAATGAGCAGTTCTTC.

Points on this clone: A junction boundary mismatches the germline segment, possibly from a read error. This chain joins TRBV7-7 and TRBJ2-1, with 10 bases aligning to TRBD2. Per the germline V gene, CDR1 is SSHAT and CDR2 is FNYEAQ (reference sequence). This CDR3 contains 15 residues. The CDR3 protein is CASSYGLAEGNEQFF. The CDR3 region has the DNA TGTGCTAGCAGCTACGGACTAGCGGAGGGAAATGAGCAGTTCTTC.

A note on this clone: The sample carries other DNA sequences with the same CDR3. The chain is built from TRBV5-4 and TRBJ2-7; D may be TRBD2 (5 bases). This CDR3 is built from 12 residues. Germline V gene sequence: CDR1 SGHNT, CDR2 YYREEE (reference sequence). Trimming pared 2 bases from V and 4 bases from J, leaving 7 bases between. CDR3 protein: CASSFPGYEQYF. The DNA for the CDR3 is TGTGCCAGCAGCTTTCCGGGGTACGAGCAGTACTTC.

The chain links TRBV6-5 to TRBJ1-2, with 8 bases that match TRBD1. With 4 bases clipped from V and 3 bases from J, the junction kept 7 bases outside the gene matches. The germline CDR1 and CDR2 sequences are MNHEY and SVGAGI. This CDR3 is built from 15 residues. The chain's CDR3 is CASSSLRGLDYGYTF. In nucleotides, the CDR3 is TGTGCCAGCAGTTCCCTCAGGGGGCTAGACTATGGCTACACCTTC.

V is TRBV27 and J is TRBJ2-3; the D gene could be TRBD1 or TRBD2 (6 bases each). Germline lookup yields CDR1 MNHEY and CDR2 SMNVEV (reference sequence). The CDR3 runs 15 residues. V lost 10 bases, J lost 8 bases, and 25 bases lay in between. CDR3 nucleotide sequence: TGTGCCACCTCGGGGGCAGGGCAGGGGAATCCTACGCAGTATTTT. It encodes CATSGAGQGNPTQYF.

The J gene is TRBJ2-7, the V gene TRBV29-1; 7 bases align to TRBD2. The ends lost 0 bases at V and 2 bases at J; junction bases unmatched: 10. The CDR3 is 16 residues long. Germline-derived CDR1 and CDR2 are SQVTM and ANQGSEA. The DNA of the CDR3 is TGCAGCGTTGAAGATCCCCTTAGCGGGTCTACCTACGAGCAGTACTTC. Encoded protein: CSVEDPLSGSTYEQYF.